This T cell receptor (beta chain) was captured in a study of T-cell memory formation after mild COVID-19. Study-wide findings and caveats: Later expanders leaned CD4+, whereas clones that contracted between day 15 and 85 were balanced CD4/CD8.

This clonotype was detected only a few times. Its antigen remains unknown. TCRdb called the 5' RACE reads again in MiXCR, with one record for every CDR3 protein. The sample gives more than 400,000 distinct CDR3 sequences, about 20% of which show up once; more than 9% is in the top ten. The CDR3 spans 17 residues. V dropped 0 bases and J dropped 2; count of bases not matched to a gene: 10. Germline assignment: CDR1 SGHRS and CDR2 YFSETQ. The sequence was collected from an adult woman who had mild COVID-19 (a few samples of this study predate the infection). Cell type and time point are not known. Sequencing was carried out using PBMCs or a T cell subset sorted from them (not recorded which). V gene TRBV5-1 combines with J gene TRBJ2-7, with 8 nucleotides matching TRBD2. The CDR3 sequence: CASSLGLASSQTYEQYF. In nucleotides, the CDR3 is TGCGCCAGCAGCTTGGGACTAGCGAGTTCCCAAACCTACGAGCAGTACTTC.